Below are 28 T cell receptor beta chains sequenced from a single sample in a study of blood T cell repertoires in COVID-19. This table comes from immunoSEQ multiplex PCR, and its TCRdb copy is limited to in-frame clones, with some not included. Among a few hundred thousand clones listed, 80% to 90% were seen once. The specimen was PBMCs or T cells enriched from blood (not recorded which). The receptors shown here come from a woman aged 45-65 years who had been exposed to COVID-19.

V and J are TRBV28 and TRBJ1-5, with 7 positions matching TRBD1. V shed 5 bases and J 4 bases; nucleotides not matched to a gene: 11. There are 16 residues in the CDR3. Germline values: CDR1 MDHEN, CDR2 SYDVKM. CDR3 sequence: CASSVQGTVLNQPQHF. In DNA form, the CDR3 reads TGTGCCAGCAGTGTACAAGGGACAGTCCTTAATCAGCCCCAGCATTTT. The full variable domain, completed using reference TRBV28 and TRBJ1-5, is DVKVTQSSRYLVKRTGEKVFLECVQDMDHENMFWYRQDPGLGLRLIYFSYDVKMKEKGDIPEGYSVSREKKERFSLILESASTNQTSMYLCASSVQGTVLNQPQHFGDGTRLSIL.

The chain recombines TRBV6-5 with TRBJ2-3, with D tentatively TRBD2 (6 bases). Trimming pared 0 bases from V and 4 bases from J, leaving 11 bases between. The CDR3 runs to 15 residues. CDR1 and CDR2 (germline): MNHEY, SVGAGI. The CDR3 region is CASSYSRGNADTQYF. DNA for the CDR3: TGTGCCAGCAGTTACTCACGGGGGAACGCAGATACGCAGTATTTT.

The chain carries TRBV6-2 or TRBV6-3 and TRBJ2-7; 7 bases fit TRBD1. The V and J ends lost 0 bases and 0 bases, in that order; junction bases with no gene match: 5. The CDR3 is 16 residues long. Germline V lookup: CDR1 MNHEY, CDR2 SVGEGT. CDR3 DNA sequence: TGTGCCAGCAGTTACTCGAAGGGACAGACCTCCTACGAGCAGTACTTC. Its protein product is CASSYSKGQTSYEQYF.

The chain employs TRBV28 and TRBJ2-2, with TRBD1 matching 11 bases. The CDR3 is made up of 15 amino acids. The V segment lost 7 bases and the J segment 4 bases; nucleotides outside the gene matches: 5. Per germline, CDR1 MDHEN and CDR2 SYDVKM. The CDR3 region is CASIGQGAGTGELFF. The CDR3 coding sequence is TGTGCCAGCATTGGACAGGGGGCGGGCACCGGGGAGCTGTTTTTT. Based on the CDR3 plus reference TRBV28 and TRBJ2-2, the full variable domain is DVKVTQSSRYLVKRTGEKVFLECVQDMDHENMFWYRQDPGLGLRLIYFSYDVKMKEKGDIPEGYSVSREKKERFSLILESASTNQTSMYLCASIGQGAGTGELFFGEGSRLTVL.

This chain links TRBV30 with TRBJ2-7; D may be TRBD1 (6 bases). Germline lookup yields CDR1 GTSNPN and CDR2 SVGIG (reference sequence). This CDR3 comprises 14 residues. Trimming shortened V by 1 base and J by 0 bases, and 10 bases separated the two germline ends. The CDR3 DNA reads TGTGCCTGGAGTGGGGACAATTTCTCCTACGAGCAGTACTTC. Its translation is CAWSGDNFSYEQYF.

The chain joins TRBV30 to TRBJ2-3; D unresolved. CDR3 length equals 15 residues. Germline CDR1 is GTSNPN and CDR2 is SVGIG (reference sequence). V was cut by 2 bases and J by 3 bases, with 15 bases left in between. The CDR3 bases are TGTGCCTGGAGTATTGGGCAGTTTGCGACAGATACGCAGTATTTT. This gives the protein CAWSIGQFATDTQYF.

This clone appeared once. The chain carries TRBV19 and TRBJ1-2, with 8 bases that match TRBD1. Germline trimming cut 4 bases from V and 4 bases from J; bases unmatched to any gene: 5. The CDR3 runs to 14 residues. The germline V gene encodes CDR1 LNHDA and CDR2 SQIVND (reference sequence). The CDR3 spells CASSTRGQGYGYTF. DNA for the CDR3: TGTGCCAGTAGTACCAGGGGGCAGGGCTATGGCTACACCTTC.

CDR3 nucleotide sequence: TGTGCCACCAGCAGAGATTCGGGGGGCGCAGCTAATGAAAAACTGTTTTTT. Protein sequence: CATSRDSGGAANEKLFF. The chain has TRBV15 and TRBJ1-4; D might be TRBD1 (6 bases). The germline V gene encodes CDR1 LNHNV and CDR2 YYDKDF (reference sequence). Trimming shortened V by 0 bases and J by 3 bases, and 14 bases separated the two germline ends. This CDR3 region has 17 residues.

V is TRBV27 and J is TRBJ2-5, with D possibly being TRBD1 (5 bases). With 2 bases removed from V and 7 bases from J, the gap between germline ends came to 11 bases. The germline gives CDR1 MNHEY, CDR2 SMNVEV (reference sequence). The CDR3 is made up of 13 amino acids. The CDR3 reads CASSLRQGGTQYF. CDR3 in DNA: TGTGCCAGCAGTTTAAGGCAGGGCGGGACCCAGTACTTC.

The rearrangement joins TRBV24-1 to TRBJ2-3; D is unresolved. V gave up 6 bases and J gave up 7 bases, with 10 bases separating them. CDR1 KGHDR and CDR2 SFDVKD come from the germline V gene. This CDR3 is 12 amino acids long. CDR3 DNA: TGTGCCACCAGTCGAGAGGTGAATACGCAGTATTTT. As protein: CATSREVNTQYF.

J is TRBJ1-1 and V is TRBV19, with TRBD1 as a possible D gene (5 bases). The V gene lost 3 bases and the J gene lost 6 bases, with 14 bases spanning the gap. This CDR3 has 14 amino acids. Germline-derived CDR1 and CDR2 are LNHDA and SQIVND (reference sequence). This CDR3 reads CASSIALAGPEAFF. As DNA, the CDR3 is TGTGCCAGTAGTATCGCCCTCGCGGGACCTGAAGCTTTCTTT.

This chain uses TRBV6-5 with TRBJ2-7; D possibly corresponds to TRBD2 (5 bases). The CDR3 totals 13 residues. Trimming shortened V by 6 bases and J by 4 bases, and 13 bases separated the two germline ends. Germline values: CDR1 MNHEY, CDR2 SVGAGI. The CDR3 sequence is CASSSTRGYEQYF. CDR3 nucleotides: TGTGCCAGCAGCTCAACCCGGGGTTACGAGCAGTACTTC.

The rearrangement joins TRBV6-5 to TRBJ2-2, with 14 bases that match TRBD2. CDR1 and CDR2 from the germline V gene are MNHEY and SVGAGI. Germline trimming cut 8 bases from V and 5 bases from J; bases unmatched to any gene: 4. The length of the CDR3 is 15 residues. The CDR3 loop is CASETSGGGTGELFF. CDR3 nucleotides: TGTGCCAGCGAGACTAGCGGGGGGGGAACCGGGGAGCTGTTTTTT.

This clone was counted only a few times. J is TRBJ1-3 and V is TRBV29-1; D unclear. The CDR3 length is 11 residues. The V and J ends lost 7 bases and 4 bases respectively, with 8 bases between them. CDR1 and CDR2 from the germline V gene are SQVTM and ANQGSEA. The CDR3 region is CSALEGNTIYF. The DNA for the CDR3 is TGCAGCGCCCTAGAGGGAAACACCATATATTTT.

As DNA, the CDR3 is TGTGCCAGCAGCAAGATGTCGACGGACGGGGGGGAAACCCACTTT. Amino acid sequence: CASSKMSTDGGETHF. V gene TRBV21-1 combines with J gene TRBJ1-6. TRBV21-1 is labeled a pseudogene. The CDR3 has 15 amino acids.

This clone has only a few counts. CDR3 in amino acids: CATALSGTVARGYTF. The CDR3 region has the DNA TGTGCGACAGCTCTCTCCGGGACAGTCGCGAGAGGCTACACCTTC. The V gene is TRBV5-4, the J gene TRBJ1-2, with 7 bases that match TRBD1. This CDR3 region has 15 residues. From germline, CDR1 is SGHNT and CDR2 YYREEE (reference sequence).

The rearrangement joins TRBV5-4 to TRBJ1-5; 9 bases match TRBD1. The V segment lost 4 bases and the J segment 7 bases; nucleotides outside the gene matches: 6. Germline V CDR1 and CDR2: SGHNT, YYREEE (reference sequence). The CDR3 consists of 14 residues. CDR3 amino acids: CASSADRGDQPQHF. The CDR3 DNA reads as TGTGCCAGCAGCGCGGACAGGGGAGACCAGCCCCAGCATTTT.

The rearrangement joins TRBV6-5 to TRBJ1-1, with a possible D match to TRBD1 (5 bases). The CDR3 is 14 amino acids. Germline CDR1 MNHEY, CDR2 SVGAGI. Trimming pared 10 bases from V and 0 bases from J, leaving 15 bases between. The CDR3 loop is CATSWGSMNTEAFF. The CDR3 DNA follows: TGTGCCACCTCCTGGGGCAGCATGAACACTGAAGCTTTCTTT.

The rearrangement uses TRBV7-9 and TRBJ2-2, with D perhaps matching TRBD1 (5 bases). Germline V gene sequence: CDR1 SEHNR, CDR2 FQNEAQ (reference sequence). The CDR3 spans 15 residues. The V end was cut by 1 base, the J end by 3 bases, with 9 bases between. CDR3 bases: TGTGCCAGCAGCTTAGGGACAACACACACCGGGGAGCTGTTTTTT. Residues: CASSLGTTHTGELFF.

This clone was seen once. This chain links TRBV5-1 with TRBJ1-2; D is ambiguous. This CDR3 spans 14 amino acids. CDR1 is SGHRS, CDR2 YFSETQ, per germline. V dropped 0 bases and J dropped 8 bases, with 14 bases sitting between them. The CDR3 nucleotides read TGCGCCAGCAGCTTGGAGGTAAAGGGAGGCGGCTACACCTTC. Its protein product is CASSLEVKGGGYTF.

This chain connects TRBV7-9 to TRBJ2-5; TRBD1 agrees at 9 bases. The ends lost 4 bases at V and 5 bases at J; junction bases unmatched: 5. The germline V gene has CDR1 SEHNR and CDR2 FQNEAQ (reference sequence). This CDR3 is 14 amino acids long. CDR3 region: CASSSAQGAETQYF. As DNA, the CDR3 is TGTGCCAGCAGCTCCGCACAGGGGGCCGAGACCCAGTACTTC.

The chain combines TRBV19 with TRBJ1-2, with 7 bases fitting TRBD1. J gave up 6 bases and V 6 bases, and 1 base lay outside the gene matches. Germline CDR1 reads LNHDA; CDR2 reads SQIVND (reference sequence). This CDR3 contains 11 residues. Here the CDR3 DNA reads TGTGCCAGTAGGACAGGGAATGGCTACACCTTC. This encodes CASRTGNGYTF.

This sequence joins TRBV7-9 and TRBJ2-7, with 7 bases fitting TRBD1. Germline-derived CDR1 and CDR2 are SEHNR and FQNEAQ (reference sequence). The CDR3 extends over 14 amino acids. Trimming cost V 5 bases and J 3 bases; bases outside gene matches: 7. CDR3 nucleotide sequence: TGTGCCAGCAGCGTCCCGGGACAGCACTACGAGCAGTACTTC. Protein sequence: CASSVPGQHYEQYF.

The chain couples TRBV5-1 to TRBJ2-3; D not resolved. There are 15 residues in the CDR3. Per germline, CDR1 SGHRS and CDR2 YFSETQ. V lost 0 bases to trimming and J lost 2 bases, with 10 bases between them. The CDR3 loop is CASSLAGPYTDTQYF. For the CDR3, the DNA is TGCGCCAGCAGCTTGGCGGGTCCCTACACAGATACGCAGTATTTT.

This CDR3 is CASSITSGGAGADTQYF. The CDR3 DNA follows: TGTGCCAGTAGTATTACTAGCGGGGGGGCCGGGGCAGATACGCAGTATTTT. V and J are TRBV19 and TRBJ2-3; 13 nucleotides match TRBD2. Trimming took 3 bases from V and 4 from J; bases not matched to a gene: 7. From germline, CDR1 is LNHDA and CDR2 SQIVND (reference sequence). The CDR3 has 17 residues.

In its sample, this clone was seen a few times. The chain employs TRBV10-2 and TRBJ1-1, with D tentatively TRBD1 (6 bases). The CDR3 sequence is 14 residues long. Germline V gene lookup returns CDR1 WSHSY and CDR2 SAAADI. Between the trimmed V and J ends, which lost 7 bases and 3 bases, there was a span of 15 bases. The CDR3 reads CASKGWTVHTEAFF. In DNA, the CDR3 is TGCGCCAGCAAAGGTTGGACAGTGCACACTGAAGCTTTCTTT.

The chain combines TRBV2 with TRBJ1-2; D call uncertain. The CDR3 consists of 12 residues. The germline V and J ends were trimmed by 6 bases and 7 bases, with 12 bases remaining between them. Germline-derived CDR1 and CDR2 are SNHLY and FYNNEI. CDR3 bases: TGTGCCAGCAGCCCAGACATCATTGGCTACACCTTC. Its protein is CASSPDIIGYTF.

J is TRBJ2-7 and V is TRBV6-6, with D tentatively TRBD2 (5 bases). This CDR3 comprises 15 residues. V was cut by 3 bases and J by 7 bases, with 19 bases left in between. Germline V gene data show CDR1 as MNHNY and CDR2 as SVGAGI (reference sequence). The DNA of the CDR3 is TGTGCCAGCAGTTATTCTTACGGACCGGGGATGGAGCAGTACTTC. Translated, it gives CASSYSYGPGMEQYF.